The entry that follows covers one T cell receptor beta chain sequence. Sequenced by immunoSEQ multiplex PCR; TCRdb stores in-frame clones only, minus some. The table has about 39,000 clones, about 89% seen once; the top ten hold roughly 2.1%. The sample belongs to a study of PD-L1 blockade in urothelial cancer. Looking at the study overall: The study recovered a median of 141,255 T cells per blood sample.

This material consisted of PBMCs, taken around atezolizumab (anti-PD-L1) treatment. The receptor was isolated from a man in his 60s with urothelial cancer.

CDR3 sequence reads: CASSPDRPQETQYF. In DNA form, the CDR3 reads TGTGCCAGCAGCCCTGACAGACCCCAAGAGACCCAGTACTTC. This chain uses TRBV14 with TRBJ2-5, with D possibly matching TRBD1 (5 bases). With 4 bases removed from V and 1 base from J, the gap between germline ends came to 10 bases. The length of the CDR3 is 14 residues. From germline, CDR1 is SGHDN and CDR2 FVKESK.